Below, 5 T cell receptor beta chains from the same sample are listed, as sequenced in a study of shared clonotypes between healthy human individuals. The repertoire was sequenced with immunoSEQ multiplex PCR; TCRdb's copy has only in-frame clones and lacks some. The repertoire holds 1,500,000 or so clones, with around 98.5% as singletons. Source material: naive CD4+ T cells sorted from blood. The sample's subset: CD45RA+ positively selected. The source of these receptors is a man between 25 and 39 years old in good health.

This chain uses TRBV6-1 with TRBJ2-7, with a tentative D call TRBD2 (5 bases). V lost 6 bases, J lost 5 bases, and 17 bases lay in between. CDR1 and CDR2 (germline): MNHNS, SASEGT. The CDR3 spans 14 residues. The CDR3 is CASRSEGMRDEQYF. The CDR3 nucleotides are TGTGCCAGCAGGTCTGAGGGTATGAGGGACGAGCAGTACTTC.

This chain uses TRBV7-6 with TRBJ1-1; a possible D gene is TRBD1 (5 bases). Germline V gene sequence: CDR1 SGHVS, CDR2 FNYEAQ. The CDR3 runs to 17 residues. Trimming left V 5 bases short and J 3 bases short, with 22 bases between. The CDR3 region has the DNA TGTGCCAGCAGCCAAACCATATGGACCCGGGGGGACACTGAAGCTTTCTTT. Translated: CASSQTIWTRGDTEAFF.

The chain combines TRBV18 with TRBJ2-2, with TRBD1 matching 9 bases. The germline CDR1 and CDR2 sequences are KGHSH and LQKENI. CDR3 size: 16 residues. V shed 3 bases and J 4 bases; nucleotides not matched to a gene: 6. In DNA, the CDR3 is TGTGCCAGCTCACCGCTGGGACAGGGCTTCACCGGGGAGCTGTTTTTT. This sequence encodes CASSPLGQGFTGELFF.

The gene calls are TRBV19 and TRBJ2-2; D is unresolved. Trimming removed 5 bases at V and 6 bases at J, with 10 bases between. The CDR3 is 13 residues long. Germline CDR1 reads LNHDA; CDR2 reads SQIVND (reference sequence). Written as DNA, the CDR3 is TGTGCCAGTAGTTTCAACAGCCCCGGGGAGCTGTTTTTT. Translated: CASSFNSPGELFF.

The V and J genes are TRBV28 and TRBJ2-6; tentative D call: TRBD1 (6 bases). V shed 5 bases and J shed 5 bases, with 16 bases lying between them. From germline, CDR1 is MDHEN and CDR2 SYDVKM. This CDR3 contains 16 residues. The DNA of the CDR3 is TGTGCCAGCAGTCGCGATACAGGGATAAGGGCCAACGTCCTGACTTTC. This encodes CASSRDTGIRANVLTF.